A single sample is the source of the 17 T cell receptor beta chains below, sequenced in a study of T cells in Graves' hyperthyroidism and ophthalmopathy. Amplified regions were TCR beta CDR3 sequences from RNA transcripts. The TCR CDR3 was amplified in a first-round RT-PCR using the HTBI primer set. TCRdb re-called the multiplex PCR reads with MiXCR, one entry per CDR3 protein. The sample has roughly 350,000 distinct CDR3 sequences; roughly an eighth are singletons. The source material was blood. Every receptor here comes from a woman aged 40 to 49 with Graves' ophthalmopathy.

V gene TRBV9 combines with J gene TRBJ1-1, with TRBD1 matching 9 bases. The CDR3 consists of 19 residues. V was clipped by 0 bases and J by 8 bases; unmatched bases: 20. Germline loops: CDR1 SGDLS, CDR2 YYNGEE. The DNA of the CDR3 is TGTGCCAGCAGCGTAGCCGGAATGGGACAGGGCGCCTACACCGCGGAAGCTTTCTTT. The encoded protein is CASSVAGMGQGAYTAEAFF. The variable domain in full, with the rest retrieved from reference TRBV9 and TRBJ1-1, is DSGVTQTPKHLITATGQRVTLRCSPRSGDLSVYWYQQSLDQGLQFLIQYYNGEERAKGNILERFSAQQFPDLHSELNLSSLELGDSALYFCASSVAGMGQGAYTAEAFFGQGTRLTVV.

Ten or more counts support this clonotype. This chain links TRBV29-1 with TRBJ2-1; D call uncertain. V gave up 3 bases and J gave up 9 bases, with 15 bases separating them. The V gene's germline CDR1 is SQVTM and CDR2 ANQGSEA. The CDR3 length is 13 residues. CDR3 in DNA: TGCAGCGTTGAGTCCAGGTCCGGGTTTGAGCAGTTCTTC. This encodes CSVESRSGFEQFF.

This clonotype was seen at least ten times. This CDR3 is CASSISGDGGYTF. CDR3 DNA: TGTGCCAGTAGTATCTCTGGGGATGGGGGCTACACCTTC. The chain is built from TRBV19 and TRBJ1-2, with D unclear. The length of the CDR3 is 13 residues. V shed 3 bases and J shed 8 bases, with 13 bases lying between them. The germline gives CDR1 LNHDA, CDR2 SQIVND (reference sequence).

This clonotype was detected only a few times. This rearrangement joins TRBV5-1 to TRBJ2-2; perhaps TRBD1 as D (5 bases). With 6 bases removed from V and 2 bases from J, the gap between germline ends came to 8 bases. The CDR3 runs 13 residues. The germline V gene encodes CDR1 SGHRS and CDR2 YFSETQ. This CDR3 reads CASIQENTGELFF. CDR3 bases: TGCGCCAGCATACAGGAAAACACCGGGGAGCTGTTTTTT.

This chain joins TRBV10-3 and TRBJ2-5, with 9 bases lining up with TRBD1. Germline values: CDR1 ENHRY, CDR2 SYGVKD. The junction had 10 bases not matched to a gene; V was cut back by 6 bases and J by 5 bases. The CDR3 is made up of 15 amino acids. The DNA for the CDR3 is TGTGCCATCAGCCGGGACAGGGACGGAGGGGAGACCCAGTACTTC. Its translation is CAISRDRDGGETQYF.

This clonotype occurred many times. The junction does not match germline at one end; this may be a read error. The CDR3, as DNA: TGTGCCAGCAGCTTATTGCGATGGGACAGCCGTCTGGAGCAGTACTTC. As protein: CASSLLRWDSRLEQYF. The chain is built from TRBV28 and TRBJ2-7, with 7 positions matching TRBD1. CDR3 length: 16 amino acids. Germline V gene lookup returns CDR1 MDHEN and CDR2 SYDVKM.

This clonotype was counted many times. The V call is TRBV6-1, the J call TRBJ1-5, with D hard to call. CDR1 is MNHNS, CDR2 SASEGT, per germline. This CDR3 has 14 amino acids. Trimming removed 5 bases at V and 2 bases at J, with 10 bases between. CDR3 DNA: TGTGCCAGCAGTTCGTTCCAGGGCAATCAGCCCCAGCATTTT. Its translation is CASSSFQGNQPQHF.

In this sample, this clonotype turned up a few times. The chain uses TRBV6-5 and TRBJ1-1, with 9 bases fitting TRBD1. Germline CDR1 reads MNHEY; CDR2 reads SVGAGI. The CDR3 covers 16 residues. V shed 2 bases, J shed 0 bases, and the junction held 4 bases outside the gene matches. The CDR3 bases are TGTGCCAGCAGTTACGACAGGGGGTCCTTGAACACTGAAGCTTTCTTT. Its protein product is CASSYDRGSLNTEAFF.

This clonotype was counted ten times or more. The chain is built from TRBV12-3 or TRBV12-4 and TRBJ2-1; 7 bases match TRBD1. CDR3 size: 17 residues. The junction had 22 bases not matched to a gene; V was cut back by 5 bases and J by 12 bases. This CDR3 reads CASSRDSRVGHTSLQFF. The CDR3, as DNA: TGTGCCAGCAGTCGGGACAGTCGGGTCGGACATACTTCCTTGCAGTTCTTC.

The table lists this clonotype with many counts. The chain employs TRBV2 and TRBJ2-6; TRBD2 aligns across 10 bases. Per the germline V gene, CDR1 is SNHLY and CDR2 is FYNNEI. After removal of 5 bases from V and 4 bases from J, the junction contained 8 bases not matched to a gene. The CDR3 covers 17 residues. CDR3 loop: CASSWPTSGAGANVLTF. The DNA of the CDR3 is TGTGCCAGCAGTTGGCCTACTAGCGGGGCCGGGGCCAACGTCCTGACTTTC.

The chain joins TRBV10-3 to TRBJ1-1; D unclear. This CDR3 region has 15 residues. Looked up from germline, CDR1 is ENHRY and CDR2 is SYGVKD. V was shortened by 10 bases and J by 2 bases, with 20 bases between the two germline ends. CDR3 nucleotide sequence: TGTGCCAGCCGGCCCGACATTCTAAAAAACACTGAAGCTTTCTTT. Translating it yields CASRPDILKNTEAFF.

This clonotype has just a few counts. CDR3 residues: CASSKKSASGEGYTF. The CDR3 DNA reads TGTGCCAGCAGCAAAAAATCGGCGTCAGGGGAAGGCTACACCTTC. This rearrangement joins TRBV3-1 to TRBJ1-2, with D maybe TRBD1 (6 bases). The ends were cut back, 5 bases at V and 8 bases at J, with 21 bases in the middle. CDR1 and CDR2 (germline): LGHDT, YNNKEL (reference sequence). CDR3 size: 15 residues.

The rearrangement links TRBV24-1 to TRBJ2-6; TRBD2 is a possible D gene (5 bases). Per germline, CDR1 KGHDR and CDR2 SFDVKD. Trimming took 9 bases from V and 2 from J, leaving 16 bases between them. The CDR3 is made up of 16 amino acids. The CDR3, as DNA: TGTGCCACCGAGAGTCGACGGGGAGCTGGGGCCAACGTCCTGACTTTC. Its translation: CATESRRGAGANVLTF.

This clonotype was counted ten times or more. The J gene is TRBJ2-5, the V gene TRBV6-1; D not certain. Germline V gene sequence: CDR1 MNHNS, CDR2 SASEGT. V lost 1 base and J 0 bases, leaving 9 bases between the germline ends. There are 15 residues in the CDR3. This CDR3 reads CASSEEVGYQETQYF. The CDR3 DNA follows: TGTGCCAGCAGTGAAGAAGTAGGGTACCAAGAGACCCAGTACTTC.

This clonotype showed up just a few times. Here the CDR3 DNA reads TGTGCCAGCAGCGGACAGGGGGTCCAGCCCCAGCATTTT. Translation: CASSGQGVQPQHF. This rearrangement joins TRBV2 to TRBJ1-5, with TRBD1 identical over 10 bases. Germline CDR1 reads SNHLY; CDR2 reads FYNNEI. CDR3 length: 13 residues. V shed 6 bases and J 7 bases; nucleotides not matched to a gene: 3.

This clonotype has a count of ten or more. The J gene is TRBJ1-4, the V gene TRBV11-3; a weak D match, TRBD1 (6 bases). The CDR3 consists of 15 residues. Germline V lookup: CDR1 SGHNT, CDR2 YENEEA. V lost 1 base, J lost 8 bases, and 14 bases lay in between. The CDR3, as DNA: TGTGCCAGCAGCTTAGCCGGCAGGGGAGGAGAAAAACTGTTTTTT. This gives the protein CASSLAGRGGEKLFF.

This clonotype appeared many times. The chain has TRBV20-1 and TRBJ2-3; D is possibly TRBD2 (5 bases). This CDR3 is 12 amino acids long. Germline lookup yields CDR1 DFQATT and CDR2 SNEGSKA (reference sequence). V lost 2 bases to trimming and J lost 6 bases, with 9 bases between them. CDR3: CSARLAGDTQYF. Written as DNA, the CDR3 is TGCAGTGCTAGACTAGCTGGGGATACGCAGTATTTT.